The subject of this entry is one T cell receptor (beta chain). What it recognizes is unknown. The sample belongs to a study of cytotoxic CD8 clonotypes in ibrutinib-treated CLL. Overall study context: Partial responses totalled approximately 24 and complete responses 2; after median about 67 months, 14 remained remitted and about twelve progressed. Response samples were drawn at a median of about eleven months of treatment, range 6 to 36. Study findings and constraints: Clonality increased with ibrutinib response but returned toward baseline at progression.

The intended depth for sequencing was 1 in 200,000 to 1 in 1 million T cells. Assay: immunoSEQ multiplex PCR; the TCRdb copy retains only in-frame clones and omits some. The sample yields over 130,000 clones, about 84% seen once. The CDR3 is 15 amino acids. Germline lookup yields CDR1 ENHRY and CDR2 SYGVKD. Trimming took off 1 base at V and 2 bases at J, with 11 bases between the two ends. The rearrangement links TRBV10-3 to TRBJ1-1; the D is unclear. The specimen comprised PBMCs, sampled after 36 months of ibrutinib treatment. This receptor was obtained from a human donor with chronic lymphocytic leukemia. The CDR3 DNA reads as TGTGCCATCAGTGAGTTTGAGAGGATTAACACTGAAGCTTTCTTT. It codes for CAISEFERINTEAFF.